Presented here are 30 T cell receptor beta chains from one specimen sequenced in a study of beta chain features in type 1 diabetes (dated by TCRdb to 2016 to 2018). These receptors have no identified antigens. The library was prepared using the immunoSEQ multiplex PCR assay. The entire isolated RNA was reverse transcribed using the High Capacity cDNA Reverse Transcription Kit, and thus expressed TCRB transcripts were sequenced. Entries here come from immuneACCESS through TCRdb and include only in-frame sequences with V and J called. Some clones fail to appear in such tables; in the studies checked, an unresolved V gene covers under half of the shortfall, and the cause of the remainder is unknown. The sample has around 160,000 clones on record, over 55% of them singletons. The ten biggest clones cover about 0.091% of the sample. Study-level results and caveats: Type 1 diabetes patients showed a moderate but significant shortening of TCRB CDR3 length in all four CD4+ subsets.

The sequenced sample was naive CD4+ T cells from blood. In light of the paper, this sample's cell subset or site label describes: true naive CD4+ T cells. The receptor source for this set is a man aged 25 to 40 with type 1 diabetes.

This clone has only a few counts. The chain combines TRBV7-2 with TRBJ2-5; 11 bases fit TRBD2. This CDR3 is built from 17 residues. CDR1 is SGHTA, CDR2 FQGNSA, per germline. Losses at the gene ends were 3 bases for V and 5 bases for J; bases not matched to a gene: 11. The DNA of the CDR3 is TGTGCCAGCAGCTTCTCGGCTAGCGGGGGGATGAGGGAGACCCAGTACTTC. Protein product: CASSFSASGGMRETQYF.

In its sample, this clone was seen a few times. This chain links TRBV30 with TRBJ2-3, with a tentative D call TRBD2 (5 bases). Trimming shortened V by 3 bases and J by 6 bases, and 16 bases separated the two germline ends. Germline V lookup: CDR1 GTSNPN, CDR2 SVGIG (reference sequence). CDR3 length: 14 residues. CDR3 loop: CAWSEGAGSDTQYF. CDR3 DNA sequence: TGTGCCTGGAGCGAGGGAGCCGGGTCCGATACGCAGTATTTT.

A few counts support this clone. The chain's CDR3 is CASSQDPSDADTQYF. CDR3 bases: TGCGCCAGCAGCCAAGATCCGAGCGACGCAGATACGCAGTATTTT. V usage is TRBV4-1 and J usage is TRBJ2-3; D is uncertain. Germline CDR1 MGHRA, CDR2 YSYEKL. V dropped 0 bases and J dropped 4 bases, with 11 bases sitting between them. The CDR3 extends over 15 amino acids.

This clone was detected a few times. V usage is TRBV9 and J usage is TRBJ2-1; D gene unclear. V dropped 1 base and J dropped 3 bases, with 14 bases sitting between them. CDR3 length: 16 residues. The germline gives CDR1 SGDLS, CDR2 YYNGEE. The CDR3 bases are TGTGCCAGCAGCGTATCTGCAGGATCGGGCTACAATGAGCAGTTCTTC. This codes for CASSVSAGSGYNEQFF.

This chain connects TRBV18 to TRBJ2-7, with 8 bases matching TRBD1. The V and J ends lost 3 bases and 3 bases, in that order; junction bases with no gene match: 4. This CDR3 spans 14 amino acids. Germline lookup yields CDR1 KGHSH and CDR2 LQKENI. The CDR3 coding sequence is TGTGCCAGCTCACCGGGACAGGTTGGCTACGAGCAGTACTTC. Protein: CASSPGQVGYEQYF.

This CDR3 reads CASSLGGIETQYF. The CDR3 DNA reads as TGTGCCAGCAGCTTGGGAGGGATAGAGACCCAGTACTTC. The chain carries TRBV5-6 and TRBJ2-5, with a possible D match to TRBD2 (5 bases). Trimming removed 0 bases at V and 4 bases at J, with 7 bases between. Germline values: CDR1 SGHDT, CDR2 YYEEEE. This CDR3 region has 13 residues.

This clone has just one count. In DNA form, the CDR3 reads TGTGCCAGCAGCCCCGCTCCGGGACAGGGTGCCGGGGAGCTGTTTTTT. Translation gives CASSPAPGQGAGELFF. This rearrangement joins TRBV11-2 to TRBJ2-2; 9 bases match TRBD1. The CDR3 runs to 16 residues. In germline, CDR1 is SGHAT, CDR2 FQNNGV. The V gene end was trimmed by 5 bases and the J gene end by 6 bases; junction bases not matched to a gene: 10.

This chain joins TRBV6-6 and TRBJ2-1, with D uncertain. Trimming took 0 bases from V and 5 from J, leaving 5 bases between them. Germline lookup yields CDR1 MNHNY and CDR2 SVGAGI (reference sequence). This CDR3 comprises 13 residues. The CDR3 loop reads CASSYSHDNEQFF. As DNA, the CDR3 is TGTGCCAGCAGTTACTCCCATGACAATGAGCAGTTCTTC.

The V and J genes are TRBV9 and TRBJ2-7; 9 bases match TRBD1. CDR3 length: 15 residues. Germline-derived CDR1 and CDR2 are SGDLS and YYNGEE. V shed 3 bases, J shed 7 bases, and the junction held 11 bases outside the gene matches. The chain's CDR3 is CASSASGTGFQEQYF. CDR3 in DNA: TGTGCCAGCAGCGCCTCCGGGACAGGGTTCCAAGAGCAGTACTTC. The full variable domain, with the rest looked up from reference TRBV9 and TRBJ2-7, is DSGVTQTPKHLITATGQRVTLRCSPRSGDLSVYWYQQSLDQGLQFLIQYYNGEERAKGNILERFSAQQFPDLHSELNLSSLELGDSALYFCASSASGTGFQEQYFGPGTRLTVT.

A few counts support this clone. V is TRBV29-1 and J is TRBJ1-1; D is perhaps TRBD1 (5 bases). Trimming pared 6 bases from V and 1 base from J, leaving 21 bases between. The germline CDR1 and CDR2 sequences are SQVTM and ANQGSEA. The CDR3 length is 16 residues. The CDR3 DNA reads TGCAGCGTAAGGGGTAATGGACCCTACACGAACACTGAAGCTTTCTTT. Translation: CSVRGNGPYTNTEAFF.

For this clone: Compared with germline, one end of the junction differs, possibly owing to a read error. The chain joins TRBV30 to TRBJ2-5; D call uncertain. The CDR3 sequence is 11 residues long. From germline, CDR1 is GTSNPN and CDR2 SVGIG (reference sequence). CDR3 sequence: CAWSVSRTPYF. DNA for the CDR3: TGTGCCTGGAGTGTATCTAGGACCCCGTACTTC. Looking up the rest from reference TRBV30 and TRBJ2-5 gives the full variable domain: SQTIHQWPATLVQPVGSPLSLECTVEGTSNPNLYWYRQAAGRGLQLLFYSVGIGQISSEVPQNLSASRPQDRQFILSSKKLLLSDSGFYLCAWSVSRTPYFGPGTRLLVL.

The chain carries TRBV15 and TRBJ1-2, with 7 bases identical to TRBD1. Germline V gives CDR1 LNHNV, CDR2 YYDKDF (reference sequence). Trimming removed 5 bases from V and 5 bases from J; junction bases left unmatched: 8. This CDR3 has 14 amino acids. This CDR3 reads CATSRTGTAYGYTF. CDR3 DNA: TGTGCCACCAGCCGAACCGGGACAGCATATGGCTACACCTTC.

The CDR3 DNA follows: TGTGCCAGTAGTGGCACCAACTATGGCTACACCTTC. Amino acid sequence: CASSGTNYGYTF. The chain links TRBV19 to TRBJ1-2; no firm D call. This CDR3 has 12 residues. Trimming shortened V by 5 bases and J by 2 bases, and 6 bases separated the two germline ends. Germline assignment: CDR1 LNHDA and CDR2 SQIVND (reference sequence).

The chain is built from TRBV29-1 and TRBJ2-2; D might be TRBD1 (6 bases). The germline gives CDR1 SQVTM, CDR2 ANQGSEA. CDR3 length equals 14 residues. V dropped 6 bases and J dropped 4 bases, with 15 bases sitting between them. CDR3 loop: CSVLQGSGTGELFF. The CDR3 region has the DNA TGCAGCGTGCTCCAGGGGTCCGGCACCGGGGAGCTGTTTTTT.

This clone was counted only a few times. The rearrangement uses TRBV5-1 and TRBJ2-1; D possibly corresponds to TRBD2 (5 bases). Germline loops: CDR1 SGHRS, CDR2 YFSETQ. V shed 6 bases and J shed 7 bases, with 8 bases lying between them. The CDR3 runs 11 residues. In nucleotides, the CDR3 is TGCGCCAGCACCCGAGGGAATGAGCAGTTCTTC. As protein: CASTRGNEQFF.

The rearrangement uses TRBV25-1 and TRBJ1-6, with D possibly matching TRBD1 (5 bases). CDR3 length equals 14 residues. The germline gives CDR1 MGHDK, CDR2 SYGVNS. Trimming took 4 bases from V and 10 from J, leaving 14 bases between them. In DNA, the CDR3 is TGTGCCAGCAGTGGGATAGGGGAGGGCTCACCCCTCCACTTT. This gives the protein CASSGIGEGSPLHF.

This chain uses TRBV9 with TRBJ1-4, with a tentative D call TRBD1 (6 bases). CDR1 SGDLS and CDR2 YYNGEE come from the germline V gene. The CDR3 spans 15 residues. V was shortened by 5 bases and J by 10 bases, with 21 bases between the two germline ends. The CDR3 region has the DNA TGTGCCAGCAGTTCGGAGAACAGGGAGGTGGGAAAACTGTTTTTT. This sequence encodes CASSSENREVGKLFF.

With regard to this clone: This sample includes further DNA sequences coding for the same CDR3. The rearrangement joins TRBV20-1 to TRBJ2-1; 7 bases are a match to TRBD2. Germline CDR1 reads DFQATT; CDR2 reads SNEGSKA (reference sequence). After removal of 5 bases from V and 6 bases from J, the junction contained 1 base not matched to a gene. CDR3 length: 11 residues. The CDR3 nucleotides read TGCAGTGCTGGGAGGGGCAATGAGCAGTTCTTC. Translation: CSAGRGNEQFF.

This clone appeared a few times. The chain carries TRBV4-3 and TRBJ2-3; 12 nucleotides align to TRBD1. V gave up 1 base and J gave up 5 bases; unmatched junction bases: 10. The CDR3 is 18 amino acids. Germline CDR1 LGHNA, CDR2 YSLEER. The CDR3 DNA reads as TGCGCCAGCAGCCAAGCTGAGTCGTGGGACAGGGGGCAAGATACGCAGTATTTT. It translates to CASSQAESWDRGQDTQYF.

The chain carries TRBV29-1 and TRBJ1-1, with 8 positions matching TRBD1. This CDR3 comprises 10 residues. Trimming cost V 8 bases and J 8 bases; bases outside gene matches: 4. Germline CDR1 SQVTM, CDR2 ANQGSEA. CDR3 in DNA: TGCAGCTTCCGGGACAGGGAAGCTTTCTTT. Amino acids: CSFRDREAFF. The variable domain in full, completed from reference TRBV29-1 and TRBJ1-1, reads SAVISQKPSRDICQRGTSLTIQCQVDSQVTMMFWYRQQPGQSLTLIATANQGSEATYESGFVIDKFPISRPNLTFSTLTVSNMSPEDSSIYLCSFRDREAFFGQGTRLTVV.

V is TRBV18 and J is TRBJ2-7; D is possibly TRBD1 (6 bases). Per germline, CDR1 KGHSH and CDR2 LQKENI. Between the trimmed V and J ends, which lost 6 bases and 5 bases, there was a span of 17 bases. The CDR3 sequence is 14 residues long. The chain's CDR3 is CASSPSRGLDEQYF. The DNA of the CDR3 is TGTGCCAGCTCCCCCTCCAGGGGCCTAGACGAGCAGTACTTC.

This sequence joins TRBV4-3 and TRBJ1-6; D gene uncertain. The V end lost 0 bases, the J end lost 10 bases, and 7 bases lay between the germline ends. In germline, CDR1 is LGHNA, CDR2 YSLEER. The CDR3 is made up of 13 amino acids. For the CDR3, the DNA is TGCGCCAGCAGCCAAGAGGAAAACTCACCCCTCCACTTT. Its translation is CASSQEENSPLHF.

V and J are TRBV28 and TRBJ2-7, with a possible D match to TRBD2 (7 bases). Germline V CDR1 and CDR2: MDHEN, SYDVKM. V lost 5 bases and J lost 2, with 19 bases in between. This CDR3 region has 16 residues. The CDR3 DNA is TGTGCCAGCAGTCTCAGGGGAGCGGGGAGTACCTACGAGCAGTACTTC. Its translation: CASSLRGAGSTYEQYF.

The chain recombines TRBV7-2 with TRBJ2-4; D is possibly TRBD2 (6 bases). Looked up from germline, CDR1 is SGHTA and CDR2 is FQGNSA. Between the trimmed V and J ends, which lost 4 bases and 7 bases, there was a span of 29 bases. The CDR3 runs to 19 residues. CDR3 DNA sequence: TGTGCCAGCAGCTCCGACCGATCCCGACCGGGGGAAGTGGAGAACATTCAGTACTTC. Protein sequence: CASSSDRSRPGEVENIQYF.

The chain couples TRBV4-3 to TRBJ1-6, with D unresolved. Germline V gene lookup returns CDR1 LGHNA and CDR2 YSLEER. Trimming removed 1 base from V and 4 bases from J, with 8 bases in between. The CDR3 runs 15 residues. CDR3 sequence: CASSQAQQYNSPLHF. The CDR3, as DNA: TGCGCCAGCAGCCAAGCGCAACAGTATAATTCACCCCTCCACTTT.

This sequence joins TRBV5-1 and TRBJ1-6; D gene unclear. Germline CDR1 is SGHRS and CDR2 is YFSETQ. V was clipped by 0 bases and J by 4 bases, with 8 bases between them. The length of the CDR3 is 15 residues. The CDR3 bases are TGCGCCAGCAGCTTGGGGCTACGTTATAATTCACCCCTCCACTTT. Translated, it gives CASSLGLRYNSPLHF.

The CDR3: CASSLSLDTPREQFF. DNA of the CDR3: TGTGCCAGCAGCTTATCCCTTGACACGCCTAGGGAGCAGTTCTTC. This chain connects TRBV7-2 to TRBJ2-1; no firm D call. Deletions cut 2 bases from V and 10 bases from J, with 18 bases between. CDR3 length equals 15 residues. CDR1 is SGHTA and CDR2 is FQGNSA in the germline V gene.

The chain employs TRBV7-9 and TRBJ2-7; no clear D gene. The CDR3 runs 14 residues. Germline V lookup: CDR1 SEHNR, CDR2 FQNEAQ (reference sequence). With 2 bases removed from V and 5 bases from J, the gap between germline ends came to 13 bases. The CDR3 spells CASSLSQTTDEQYF. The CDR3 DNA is TGTGCCAGCAGCTTATCCCAAACGACGGACGAGCAGTACTTC.

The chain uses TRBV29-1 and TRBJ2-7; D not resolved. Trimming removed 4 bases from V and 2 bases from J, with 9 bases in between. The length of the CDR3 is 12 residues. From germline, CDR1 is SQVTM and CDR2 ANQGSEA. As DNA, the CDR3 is TGCAGCGTTGGCTACAGCACCTACGAGCAGTACTTC. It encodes CSVGYSTYEQYF.

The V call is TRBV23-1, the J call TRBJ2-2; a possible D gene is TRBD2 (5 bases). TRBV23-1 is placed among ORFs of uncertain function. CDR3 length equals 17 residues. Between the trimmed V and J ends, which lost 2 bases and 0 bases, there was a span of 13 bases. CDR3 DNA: TGCGCCAGCAGTCAACGGGAAGGATCACCGAACACCGGGGAGCTGTTTTTT. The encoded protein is CASSQREGSPNTGELFF.